Detailed here is one TCR beta chain. The antigen remains undetermined. CDR3 length: 15 amino acids. Germline CDR1 is LNHDA and CDR2 is SQIVND (reference sequence). The V gene end was trimmed by 4 bases and the J gene end by 2 bases; junction bases not matched to a gene: 6. This entry is derived from a study of somatic mutations in cytotoxic T cells in rheumatoid arthritis. Study in general: After diagnosis, patient blood (under 32 ml EDTA) was drawn right away, before any treatment was given. Study-wide results and limits: For CD8+ T-cell clonality, rheumatoid arthritis patients and age-matched healthy controls did not differ significantly.

As originally analysed: The authors compared patient CD8+ clones larger than 1% against published virus-specific TCRB sequences. Only a few of these clones matched. Only in-frame clones appear in the TCRdb table, and some are missing; sequencing was by immunoSEQ multiplex PCR. Clone size and V and J calls were adopted from that table, with D and trimming inferred from the DNA. The repertoire consists of around 14,000 clones, with about 93% occurring once and the leading ten covering approximately 19%. Positively selected by magnetic beads, CD4+ and CD8+ cells were purity-checked by flow cytometry. The specimen sequenced was CD4+ T cells sorted from blood. This rearrangement joins TRBV19 to TRBJ2-7; 9 nucleotides match TRBD1. The TCR was taken from a man aged 70 or older with rheumatoid arthritis. The CDR3 here is CASSKTGGRAYEQYF. The CDR3 nucleotides are TGTGCCAGTAGTAAAACAGGGGGCCGAGCCTACGAGCAGTACTTC.